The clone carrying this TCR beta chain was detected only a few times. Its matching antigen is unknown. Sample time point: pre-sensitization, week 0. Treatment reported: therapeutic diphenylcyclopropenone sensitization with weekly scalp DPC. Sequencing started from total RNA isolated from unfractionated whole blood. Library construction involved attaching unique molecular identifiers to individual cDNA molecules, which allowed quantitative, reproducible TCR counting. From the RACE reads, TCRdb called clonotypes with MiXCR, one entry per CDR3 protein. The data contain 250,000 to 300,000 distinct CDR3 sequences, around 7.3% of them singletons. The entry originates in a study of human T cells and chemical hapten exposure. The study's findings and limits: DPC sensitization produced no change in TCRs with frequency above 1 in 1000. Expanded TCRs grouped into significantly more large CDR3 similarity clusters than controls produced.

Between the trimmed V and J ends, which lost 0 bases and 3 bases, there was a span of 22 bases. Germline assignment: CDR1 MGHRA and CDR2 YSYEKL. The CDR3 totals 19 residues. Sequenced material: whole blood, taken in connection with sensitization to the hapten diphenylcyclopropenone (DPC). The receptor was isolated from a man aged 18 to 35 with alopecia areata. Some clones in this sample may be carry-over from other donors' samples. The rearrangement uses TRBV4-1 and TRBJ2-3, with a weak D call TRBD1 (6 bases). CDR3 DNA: TGCGCCAGCAGCCAAGATTTAAATCAGAGGGGGACGACGACAGATACGCAGTATTTT. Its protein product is CASSQDLNQRGTTTDTQYF.